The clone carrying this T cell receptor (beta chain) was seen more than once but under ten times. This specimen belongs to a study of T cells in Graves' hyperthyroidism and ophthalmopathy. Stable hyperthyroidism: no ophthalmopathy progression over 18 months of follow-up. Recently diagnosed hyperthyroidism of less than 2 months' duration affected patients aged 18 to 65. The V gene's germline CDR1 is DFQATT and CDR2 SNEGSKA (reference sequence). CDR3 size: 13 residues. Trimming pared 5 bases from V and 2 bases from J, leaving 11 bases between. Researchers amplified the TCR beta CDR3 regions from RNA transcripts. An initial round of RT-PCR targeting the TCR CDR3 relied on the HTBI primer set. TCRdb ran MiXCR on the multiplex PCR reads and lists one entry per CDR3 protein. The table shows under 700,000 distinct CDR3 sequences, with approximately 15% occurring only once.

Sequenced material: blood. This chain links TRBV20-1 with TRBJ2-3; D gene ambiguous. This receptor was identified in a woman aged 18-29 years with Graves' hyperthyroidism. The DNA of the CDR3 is TGCAGTGCTCCGTGGCACCACACAGATACGCAGTATTTT. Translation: CSAPWHHTDTQYF.